This T cell receptor (beta chain) was recorded in a study of CD8+ T cells in alopecia areata. Looking at the study overall: It was 6 to 18 months of tofacitinib, and then there were 6 months off drug.

General study results and limits: Possibly as an HLA-related effect, TCR sharing across patients appeared less clear than in mice.

This clone has only a few counts. Its antigen remains unidentified. This CDR3 comprises 15 residues. Per the germline V gene, CDR1 is SGHAT and CDR2 is FQNNGV. V was pared by 7 bases and J by 1 base, with 6 bases of the junction left unmatched. It was cDNA, reverse transcribed from extracted RNA, that served as the sequencing template. Data came from immunoSEQ multiplex PCR; TCRdb stores just in-frame clones and leaves some out. Of more than 150,000 clones in the sample, 59% were seen once. Here the sequenced sample was CD4+ T cells sorted from blood, taken at week 0. This sequence joins TRBV11-2 and TRBJ2-1; 8 nucleotides agree with TRBD2. This receptor was taken from a human donor with alopecia areata. CDR3 region: CASNHPGGSYNEQFF. CDR3 coding DNA: TGTGCCAGCAACCACCCGGGGGGGTCCTACAATGAGCAGTTCTTC.